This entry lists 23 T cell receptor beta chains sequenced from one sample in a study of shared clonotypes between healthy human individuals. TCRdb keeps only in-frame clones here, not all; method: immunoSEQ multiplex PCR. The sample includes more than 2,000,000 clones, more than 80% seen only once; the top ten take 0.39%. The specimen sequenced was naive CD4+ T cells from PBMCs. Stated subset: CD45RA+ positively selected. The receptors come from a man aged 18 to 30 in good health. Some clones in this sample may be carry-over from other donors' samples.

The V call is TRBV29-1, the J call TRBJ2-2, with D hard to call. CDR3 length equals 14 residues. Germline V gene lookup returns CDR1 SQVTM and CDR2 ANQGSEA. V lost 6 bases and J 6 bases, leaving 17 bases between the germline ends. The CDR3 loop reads CSVRVPTQAGELFF. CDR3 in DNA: TGCAGCGTAAGAGTCCCGACTCAAGCCGGGGAGCTGTTTTTT.

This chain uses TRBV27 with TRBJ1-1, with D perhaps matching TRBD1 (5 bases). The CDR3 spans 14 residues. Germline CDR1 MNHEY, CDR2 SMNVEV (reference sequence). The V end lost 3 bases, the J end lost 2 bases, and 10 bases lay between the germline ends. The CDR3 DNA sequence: TGTGCCAGCAGTTTGAGGGGCTCCAACACTGAAGCTTTCTTT. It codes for CASSLRGSNTEAFF.

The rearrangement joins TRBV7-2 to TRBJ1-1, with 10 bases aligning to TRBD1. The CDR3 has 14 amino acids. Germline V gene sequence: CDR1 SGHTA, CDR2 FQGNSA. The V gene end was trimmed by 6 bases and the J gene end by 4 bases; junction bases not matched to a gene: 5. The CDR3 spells CASSPGQGTTEAFF. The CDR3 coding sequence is TGTGCCAGCAGTCCGGGACAGGGGACCACTGAAGCTTTCTTT.

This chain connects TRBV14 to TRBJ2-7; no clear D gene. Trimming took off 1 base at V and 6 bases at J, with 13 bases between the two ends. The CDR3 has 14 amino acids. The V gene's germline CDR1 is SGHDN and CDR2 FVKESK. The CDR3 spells CASSQALPPSEQYF. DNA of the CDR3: TGTGCCAGCAGCCAAGCTTTGCCCCCCTCCGAGCAGTACTTC.

In DNA, the CDR3 is TGTGCCAGCAGCTTAGATGCCGTGGTGCTAGCGGGAGGTGTAAACATTCAGTACTTC. Translated, it gives CASSLDAVVLAGGVNIQYF. V is TRBV7-8 and J is TRBJ2-4; 11 nucleotides line up with TRBD2. This CDR3 has 19 amino acids. V lost 1 base and J lost 6; bases outside the gene matches: 14. The V gene's germline CDR1 is SGHVS and CDR2 FQNEAQ.

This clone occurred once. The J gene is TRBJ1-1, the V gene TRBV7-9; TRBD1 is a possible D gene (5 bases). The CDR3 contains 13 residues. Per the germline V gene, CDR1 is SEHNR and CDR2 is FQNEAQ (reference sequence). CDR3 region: CTTSGGLDTEAFF. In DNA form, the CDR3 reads TGTACCACAAGCGGGGGGTTGGACACTGAAGCTTTCTTT.

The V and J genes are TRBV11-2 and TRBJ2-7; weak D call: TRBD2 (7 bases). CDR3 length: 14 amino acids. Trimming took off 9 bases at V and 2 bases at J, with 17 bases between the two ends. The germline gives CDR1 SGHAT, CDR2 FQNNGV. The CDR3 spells CASTGGRRTYEQYF. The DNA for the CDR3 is TGTGCCAGTACCGGGGGGCGAAGGACCTACGAGCAGTACTTC.

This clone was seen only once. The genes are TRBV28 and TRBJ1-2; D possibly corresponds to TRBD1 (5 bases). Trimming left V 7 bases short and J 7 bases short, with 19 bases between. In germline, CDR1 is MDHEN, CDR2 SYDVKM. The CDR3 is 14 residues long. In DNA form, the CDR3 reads TGTGCCAGCACCCGTACGGGGTCGGGGGGTGGCTACACCTTC. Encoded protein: CASTRTGSGGGYTF.

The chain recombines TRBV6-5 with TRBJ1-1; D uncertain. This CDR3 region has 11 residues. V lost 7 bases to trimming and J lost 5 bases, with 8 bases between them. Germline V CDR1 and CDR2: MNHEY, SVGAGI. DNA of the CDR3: TGTGCCAGCACCGAAGGTACTGAAGCTTTCTTT. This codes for CASTEGTEAFF.

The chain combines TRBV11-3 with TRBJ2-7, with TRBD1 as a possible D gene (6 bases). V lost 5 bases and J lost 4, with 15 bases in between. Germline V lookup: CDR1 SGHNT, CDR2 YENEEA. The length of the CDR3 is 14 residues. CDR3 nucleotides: TGTGCCAGCAGCCGCAGGGGTCGCCCTTACGAGCAGTACTTC. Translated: CASSRRGRPYEQYF.

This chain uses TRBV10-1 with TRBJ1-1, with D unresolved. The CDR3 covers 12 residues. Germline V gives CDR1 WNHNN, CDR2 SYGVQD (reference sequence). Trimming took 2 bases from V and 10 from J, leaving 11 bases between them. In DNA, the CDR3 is TGCGCCAGCAGTGAGGTCGGCGGAGGAGCTTTCTTT. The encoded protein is CASSEVGGGAFF.

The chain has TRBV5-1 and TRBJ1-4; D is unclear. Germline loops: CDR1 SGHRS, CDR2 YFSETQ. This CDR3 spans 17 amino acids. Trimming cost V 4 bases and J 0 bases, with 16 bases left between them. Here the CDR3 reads CASSPKGTPTTNEKLFF. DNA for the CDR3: TGCGCCAGCAGCCCCAAGGGAACACCCACAACTAATGAAAAACTGTTTTTT.

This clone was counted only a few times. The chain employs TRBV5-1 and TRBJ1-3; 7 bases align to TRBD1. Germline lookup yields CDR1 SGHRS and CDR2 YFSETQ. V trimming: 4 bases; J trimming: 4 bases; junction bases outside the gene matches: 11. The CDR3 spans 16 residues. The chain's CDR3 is CASSRTTGVDGNTIYF. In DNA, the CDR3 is TGCGCCAGCAGCCGAACCACAGGGGTAGACGGAAACACCATATATTTT.

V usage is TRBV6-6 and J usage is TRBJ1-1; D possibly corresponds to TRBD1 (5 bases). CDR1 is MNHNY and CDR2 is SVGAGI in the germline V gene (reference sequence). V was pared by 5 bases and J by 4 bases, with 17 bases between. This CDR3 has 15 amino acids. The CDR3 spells CASSPPGVLGTEAFF. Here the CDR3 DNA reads TGTGCCAGCAGTCCCCCGGGGGTTTTGGGCACTGAAGCTTTCTTT.

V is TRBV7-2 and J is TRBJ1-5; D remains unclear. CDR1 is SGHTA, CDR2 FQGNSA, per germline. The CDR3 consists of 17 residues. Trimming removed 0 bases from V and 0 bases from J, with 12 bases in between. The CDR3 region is CASSLARGGPSNQPQHF. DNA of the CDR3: TGTGCCAGCAGCTTAGCGAGAGGAGGCCCTAGCAATCAGCCCCAGCATTTT.

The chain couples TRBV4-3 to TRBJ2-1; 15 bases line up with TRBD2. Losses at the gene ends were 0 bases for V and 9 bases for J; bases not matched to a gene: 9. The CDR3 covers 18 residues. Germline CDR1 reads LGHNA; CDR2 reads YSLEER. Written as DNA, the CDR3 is TGCGCCAGCAGCCAAGATTGGACTAGCGGGAGGGCCCTGGGTGAGCAGTTCTTC. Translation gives CASSQDWTSGRALGEQFF.

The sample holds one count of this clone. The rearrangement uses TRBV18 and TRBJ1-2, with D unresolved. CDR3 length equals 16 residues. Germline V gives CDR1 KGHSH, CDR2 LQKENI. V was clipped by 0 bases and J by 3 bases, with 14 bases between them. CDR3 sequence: CASSPPLARNDYGYTF. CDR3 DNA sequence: TGTGCCAGCTCACCACCCCTCGCCCGGAACGACTATGGCTACACCTTC.

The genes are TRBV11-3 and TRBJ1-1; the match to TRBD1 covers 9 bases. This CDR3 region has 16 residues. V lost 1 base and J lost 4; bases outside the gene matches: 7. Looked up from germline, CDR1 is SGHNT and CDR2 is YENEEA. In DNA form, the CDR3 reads TGTGCCAGCAGCTTAGGTGGGGACAGGGAGGGCACTGAAGCTTTCTTT. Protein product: CASSLGGDREGTEAFF.

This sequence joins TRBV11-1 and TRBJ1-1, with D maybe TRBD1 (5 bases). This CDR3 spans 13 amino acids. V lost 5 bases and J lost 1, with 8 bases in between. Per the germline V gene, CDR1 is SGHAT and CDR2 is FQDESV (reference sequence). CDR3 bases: TGTGCCAGCAGCCGACAGAAGAACACTGAAGCTTTCTTT. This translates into CASSRQKNTEAFF.

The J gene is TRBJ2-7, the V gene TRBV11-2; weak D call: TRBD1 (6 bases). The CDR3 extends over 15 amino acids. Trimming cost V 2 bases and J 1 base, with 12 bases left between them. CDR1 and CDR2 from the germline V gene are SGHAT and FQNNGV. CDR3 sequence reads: CASSLSTGSSYEQYF. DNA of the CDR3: TGTGCCAGCAGCTTATCTACAGGGTCTTCCTACGAGCAGTACTTC. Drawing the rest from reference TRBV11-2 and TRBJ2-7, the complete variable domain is EAGVAQSPRYKIIEKRQSVAFWCNPISGHATLYWYQQILGQGPKLLIQFQNNGVVDDSQLPKDRFSAERLKGVDSTLKIQPAKLEDSAVYLCASSLSTGSSYEQYFGPGTRLTVT.

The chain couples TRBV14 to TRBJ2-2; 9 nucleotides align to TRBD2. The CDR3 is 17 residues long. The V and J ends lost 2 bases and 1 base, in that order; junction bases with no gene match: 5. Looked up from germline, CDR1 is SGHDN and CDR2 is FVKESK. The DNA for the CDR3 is TGTGCCAGCAGCCAACGTAGCGGGAGTAGGAACACCGGGGAGCTGTTTTTT. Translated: CASSQRSGSRNTGELFF.

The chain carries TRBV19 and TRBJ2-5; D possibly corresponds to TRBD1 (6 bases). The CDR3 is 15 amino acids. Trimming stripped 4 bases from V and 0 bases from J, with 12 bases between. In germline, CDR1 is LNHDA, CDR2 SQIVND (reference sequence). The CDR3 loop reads CASSTADSHQETQYF. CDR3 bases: TGTGCCAGTAGTACAGCGGACAGCCACCAAGAGACCCAGTACTTC.

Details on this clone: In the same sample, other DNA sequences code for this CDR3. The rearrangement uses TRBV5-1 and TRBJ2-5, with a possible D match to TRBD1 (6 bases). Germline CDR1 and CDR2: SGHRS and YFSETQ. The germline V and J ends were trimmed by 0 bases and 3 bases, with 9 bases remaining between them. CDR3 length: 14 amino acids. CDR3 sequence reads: CASSLGGGEETQYF. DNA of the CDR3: TGCGCCAGCAGCTTGGGAGGGGGAGAAGAGACCCAGTACTTC.